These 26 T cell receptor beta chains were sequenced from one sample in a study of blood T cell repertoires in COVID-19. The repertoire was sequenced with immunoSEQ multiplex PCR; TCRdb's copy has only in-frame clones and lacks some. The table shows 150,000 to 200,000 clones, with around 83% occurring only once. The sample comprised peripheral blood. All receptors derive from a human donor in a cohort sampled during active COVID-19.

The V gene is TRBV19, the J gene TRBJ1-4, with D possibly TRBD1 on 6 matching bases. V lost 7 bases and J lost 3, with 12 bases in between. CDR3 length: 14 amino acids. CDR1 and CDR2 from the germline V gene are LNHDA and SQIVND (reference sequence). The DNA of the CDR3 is TGTGCCAGTAACTTTGGGGGCCCTAATGAAAAACTGTTTTTT. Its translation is CASNFGGPNEKLFF.

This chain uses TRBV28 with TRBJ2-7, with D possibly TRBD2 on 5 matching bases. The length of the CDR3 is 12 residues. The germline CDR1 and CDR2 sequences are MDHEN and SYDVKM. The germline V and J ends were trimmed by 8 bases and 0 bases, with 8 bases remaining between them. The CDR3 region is CASEGSSYEQYF. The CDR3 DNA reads TGTGCCAGCGAAGGGAGCTCCTACGAGCAGTACTTC.

CDR3 residues: CASSSPTTHYNEQFF. The CDR3 DNA is TGTGCCAGCAGCTCCCCGACTACCCACTACAATGAGCAGTTCTTC. V usage is TRBV11-2 and J usage is TRBJ2-1, with TRBD2 as a possible D gene (5 bases). From germline, CDR1 is SGHAT and CDR2 FQNNGV. The CDR3 consists of 15 residues. V was pared by 4 bases and J by 3 bases, with 13 bases between.

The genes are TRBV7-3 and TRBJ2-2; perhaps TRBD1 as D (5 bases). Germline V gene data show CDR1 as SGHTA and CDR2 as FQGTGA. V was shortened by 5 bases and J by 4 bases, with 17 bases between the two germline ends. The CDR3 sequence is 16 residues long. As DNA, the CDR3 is TGTGCCAGCAGCCCAGGAATGGGGCTAGGCACCGGGGAGCTGTTTTTT. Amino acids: CASSPGMGLGTGELFF.

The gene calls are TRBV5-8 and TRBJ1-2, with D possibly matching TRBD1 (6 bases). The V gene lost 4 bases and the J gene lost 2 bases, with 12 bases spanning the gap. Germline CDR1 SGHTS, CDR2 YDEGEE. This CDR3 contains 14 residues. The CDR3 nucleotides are TGTGCCAGCAGCCTACCGGGACAAAACTATGGCTACACCTTC. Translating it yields CASSLPGQNYGYTF.

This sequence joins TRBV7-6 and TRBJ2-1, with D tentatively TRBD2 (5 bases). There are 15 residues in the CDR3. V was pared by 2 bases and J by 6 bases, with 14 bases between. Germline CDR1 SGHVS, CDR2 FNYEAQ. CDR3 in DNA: TGTGCCAGCAGCTTAAACCCTAGCCGGGGCAATGAGCAGTTCTTC. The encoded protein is CASSLNPSRGNEQFF. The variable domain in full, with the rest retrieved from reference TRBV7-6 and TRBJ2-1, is GAGVSQSPRYKVTKRGQDVALRCDPISGHVSLYWYRQALGQGPEFLTYFNYEAQQDKSGLPNDRFSAERPEGSISTLTIQRTEQRDSAMYRCASSLNPSRGNEQFFGPGTRLTVL.

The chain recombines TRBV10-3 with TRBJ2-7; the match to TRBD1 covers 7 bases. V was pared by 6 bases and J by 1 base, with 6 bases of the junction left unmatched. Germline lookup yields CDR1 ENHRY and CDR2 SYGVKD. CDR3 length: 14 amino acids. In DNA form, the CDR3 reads TGTGCCATCAGGAAGACAGGGCAGTCCTACGAGCAGTACTTC. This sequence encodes CAIRKTGQSYEQYF.

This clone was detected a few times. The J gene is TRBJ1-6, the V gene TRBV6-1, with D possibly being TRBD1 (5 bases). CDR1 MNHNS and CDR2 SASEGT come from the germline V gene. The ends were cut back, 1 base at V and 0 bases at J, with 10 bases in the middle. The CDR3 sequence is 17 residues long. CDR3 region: CASSEVGGSSYNSPLHF. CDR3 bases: TGTGCCAGCAGTGAAGTGGGGGGGAGCTCCTATAATTCACCCCTCCACTTT.

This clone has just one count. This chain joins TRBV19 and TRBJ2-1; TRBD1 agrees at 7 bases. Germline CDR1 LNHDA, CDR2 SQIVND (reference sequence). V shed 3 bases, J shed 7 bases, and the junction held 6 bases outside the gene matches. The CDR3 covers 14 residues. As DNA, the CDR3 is TGTGCCAGTAGTATCACAGGGGAGTGGAATGAGCAGTTCTTC. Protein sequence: CASSITGEWNEQFF.

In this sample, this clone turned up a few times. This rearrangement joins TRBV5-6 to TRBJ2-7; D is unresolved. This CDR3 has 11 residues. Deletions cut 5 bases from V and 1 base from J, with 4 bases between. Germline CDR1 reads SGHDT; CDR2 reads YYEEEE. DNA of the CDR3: TGTGCCAGCAGTTATTCCTACGAGCAGTACTTC. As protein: CASSYSYEQYF. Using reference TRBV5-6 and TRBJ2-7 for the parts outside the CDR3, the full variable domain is DAGVTQSPTHLIKTRGQQVTLRCSPKSGHDTVSWYQQALGQGPQFIFQYYEEEERQRGNFPDRFSGHQFPNYSSELNVNALLLGDSALYLCASSYSYEQYFGPGTRLTVT.

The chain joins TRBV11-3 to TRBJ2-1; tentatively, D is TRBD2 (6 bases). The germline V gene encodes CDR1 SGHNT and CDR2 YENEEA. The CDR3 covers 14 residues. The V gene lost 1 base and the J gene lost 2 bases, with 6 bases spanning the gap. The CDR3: CASSLAGAYNEQFF. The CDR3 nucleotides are TGTGCCAGCAGCTTAGCGGGGGCCTACAATGAGCAGTTCTTC. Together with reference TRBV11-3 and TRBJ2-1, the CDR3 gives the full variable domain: EAGVVQSPRYKIIEKKQPVAFWCNPISGHNTLYWYLQNLGQGPELLIRYENEEAVDDSQLPKDRFSAERLKGVDSTLKIQPAELGDSAVYLCASSLAGAYNEQFFGPGTRLTVL.

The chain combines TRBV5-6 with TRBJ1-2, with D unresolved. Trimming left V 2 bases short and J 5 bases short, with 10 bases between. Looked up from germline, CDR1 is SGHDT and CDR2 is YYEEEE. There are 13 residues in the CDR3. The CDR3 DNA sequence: TGTGCCAGCAGCTTAAACAGTCAATATGGCTACACCTTC. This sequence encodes CASSLNSQYGYTF.

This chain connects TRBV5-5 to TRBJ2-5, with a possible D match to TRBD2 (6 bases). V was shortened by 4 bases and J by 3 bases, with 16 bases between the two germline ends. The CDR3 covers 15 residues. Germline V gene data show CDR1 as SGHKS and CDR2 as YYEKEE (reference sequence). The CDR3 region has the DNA TGTGCCAGCAGCCCCTCTCCGGGAGCTAAAGAGACCCAGTACTTC. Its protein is CASSPSPGAKETQYF. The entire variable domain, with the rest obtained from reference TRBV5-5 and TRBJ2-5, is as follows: DAGVTQSPTHLIKTRGQQVTLRCSPISGHKSVSWYQQVLGQGPQFIFQYYEKEERGRGNFPDRFSARQFPNYSSELNVNALLLGDSALYLCASSPSPGAKETQYFGPGTRLLVL.

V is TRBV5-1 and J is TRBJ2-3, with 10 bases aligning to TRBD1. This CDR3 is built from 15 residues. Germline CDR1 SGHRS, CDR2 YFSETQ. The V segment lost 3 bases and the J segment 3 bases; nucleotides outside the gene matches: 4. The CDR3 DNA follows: TGCGCCAGCAGCTCGACAGGGGGCAGAACAGATACGCAGTATTTT. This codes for CASSSTGGRTDTQYF.

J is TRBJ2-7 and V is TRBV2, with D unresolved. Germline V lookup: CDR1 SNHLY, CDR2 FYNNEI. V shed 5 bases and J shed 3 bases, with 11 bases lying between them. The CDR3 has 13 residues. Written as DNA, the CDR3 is TGTGCCAGCAGTCCCTCGACGGGCTACGAGCAGTACTTC. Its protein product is CASSPSTGYEQYF.

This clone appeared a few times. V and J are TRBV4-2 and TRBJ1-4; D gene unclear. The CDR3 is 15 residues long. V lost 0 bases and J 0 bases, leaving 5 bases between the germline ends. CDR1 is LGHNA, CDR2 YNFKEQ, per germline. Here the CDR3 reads CASSQEGATNEKLFF. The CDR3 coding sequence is TGTGCCAGCAGCCAAGAGGGAGCAACTAATGAAAAACTGTTTTTT.

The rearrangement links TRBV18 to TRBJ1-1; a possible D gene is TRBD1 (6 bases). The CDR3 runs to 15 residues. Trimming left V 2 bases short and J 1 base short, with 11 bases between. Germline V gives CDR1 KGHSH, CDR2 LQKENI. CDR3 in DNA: TGTGCCAGCTCACCAATATCACAGGGGAACACTGAAGCTTTCTTT. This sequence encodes CASSPISQGNTEAFF.

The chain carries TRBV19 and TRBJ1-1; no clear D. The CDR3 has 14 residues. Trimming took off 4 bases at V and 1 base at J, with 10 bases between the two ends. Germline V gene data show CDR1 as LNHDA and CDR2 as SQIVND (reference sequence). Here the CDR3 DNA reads TGTGCCAGTAGTAAGTGGGAGGAGAACACTGAAGCTTTCTTT. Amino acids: CASSKWEENTEAFF.

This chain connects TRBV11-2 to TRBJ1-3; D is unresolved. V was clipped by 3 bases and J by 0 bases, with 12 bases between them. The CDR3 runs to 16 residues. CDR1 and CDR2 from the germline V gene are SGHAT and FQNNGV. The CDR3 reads CASSLNTQFSGNTIYF. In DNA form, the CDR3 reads TGTGCCAGCAGCTTGAATACACAGTTCTCTGGAAACACCATATATTTT.

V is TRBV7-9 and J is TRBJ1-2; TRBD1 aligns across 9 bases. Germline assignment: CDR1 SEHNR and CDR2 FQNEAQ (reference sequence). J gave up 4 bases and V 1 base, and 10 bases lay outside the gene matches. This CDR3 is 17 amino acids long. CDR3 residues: CASSLGEGQGTSYGYTF. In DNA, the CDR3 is TGTGCCAGCAGCTTAGGTGAAGGACAGGGGACATCCTATGGCTACACCTTC.

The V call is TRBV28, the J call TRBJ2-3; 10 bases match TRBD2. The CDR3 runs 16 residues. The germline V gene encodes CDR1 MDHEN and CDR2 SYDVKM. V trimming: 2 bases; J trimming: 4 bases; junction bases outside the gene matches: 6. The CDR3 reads CASSLLAGVMADTQYF. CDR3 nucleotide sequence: TGTGCCAGCAGTTTACTAGCGGGAGTCATGGCAGATACGCAGTATTTT.

CDR3 sequence (DNA): TGTGCCAGCAGCCCTAGCGGGAGGGCCCACGAGCAGTACTTC. The encoded protein is CASSPSGRAHEQYF. The chain has TRBV7-9 and TRBJ2-7; 12 bases line up with TRBD2. Trimming took 5 bases from V and 5 from J; bases not matched to a gene: 4. Germline CDR1 and CDR2: SEHNR and FQNEAQ (reference sequence). This CDR3 is 14 amino acids long.

CDR3 region: CASIAGDGYTF. In DNA form, the CDR3 reads TGTGCCAGCATCGCAGGGGATGGCTACACCTTC. This sequence joins TRBV28 and TRBJ1-2, with D tentatively TRBD1 (6 bases). V gave up 7 bases and J gave up 6 bases, with 9 bases separating them. Looked up from germline, CDR1 is MDHEN and CDR2 is SYDVKM. The length of the CDR3 is 11 residues.

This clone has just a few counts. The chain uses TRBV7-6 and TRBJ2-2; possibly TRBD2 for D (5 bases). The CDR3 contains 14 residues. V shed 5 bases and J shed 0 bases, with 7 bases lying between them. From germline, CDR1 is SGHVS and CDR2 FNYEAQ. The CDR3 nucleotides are TGTGCCAGCAGCCTACTAGCGAACACCGGGGAGCTGTTTTTT. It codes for CASSLLANTGELFF.

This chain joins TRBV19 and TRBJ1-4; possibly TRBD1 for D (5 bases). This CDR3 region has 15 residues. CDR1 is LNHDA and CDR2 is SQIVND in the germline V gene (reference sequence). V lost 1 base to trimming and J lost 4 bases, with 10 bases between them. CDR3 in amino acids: CASSIADTGNEKLFF. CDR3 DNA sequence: TGTGCCAGTAGTATAGCGGACACGGGTAATGAAAAACTGTTTTTT.

The DNA of the CDR3 is TGTGCCAGCAGCTTGGGACAGGGTAGGACTGAAGCTTTCTTT. It is translated as CASSLGQGRTEAFF. This sequence joins TRBV5-8 and TRBJ1-1; 7 nucleotides align to TRBD1. CDR1 SGHTS and CDR2 YDEGEE come from the germline V gene. CDR3 length: 14 residues. V trimming: 0 bases; J trimming: 5 bases; junction bases outside the gene matches: 4.